These T cell receptor beta chains were read from a single sample in a study of blood T cell repertoires in COVID-19. Generated by immunoSEQ multiplex PCR, the TCRdb table keeps only in-frame clones and is missing some. The table shows 35,000 to 50,000 clones, with nearly 70% occurring only once. Material for sequencing was peripheral blood. These receptors were obtained from a man older than 75 with acute or convalescent COVID-19. Both conserved end residues are part of each CDR3. D genes are given only for firm matches. Clone size appears in some rows only: once, few, many, or a class for an expanded clone.

J | length | D | size | V | DNA | CDR3
TRBJ1-2 | 12 | NA | NA | TRBV7-6 | TGTGCCAGCAGCTCCTCAGGTATCGACTACACCTTC | CASSSSGIDYTF
TRBJ2-3 | 16 | TRBD2 | NA | TRBV11-2 | TGTGCCAGCAGCTCCGGACTAGCGGGGCGCACAGATACGCAGTATTTT | CASSSGLAGRTDTQYF
TRBJ2-7 | 16 | TRBD1 | NA | TRBV11-2 | TGTGCCAGCAGCTTAGATGGGACAGCCCTCTCCTACGAGCAGTACTTC | CASSLDGTALSYEQYF
TRBJ2-1 | 12 | NA | NA | TRBV6-6 | TGTGCCAGCAGCGGCGGGATAAATGAGCAGTTCTTC | CASSGGINEQFF
TRBJ1-1 | 14 | NA | NA | TRBV4-3 | TGCGCCAGCAGCCGAGCGGGGGGGGTTACTGAAGCTTTCTTT | CASSRAGGVTEAFF
TRBJ1-2 | 15 | TRBD1 | NA | TRBV6-5 | TGTGCCAGCATGGGGACAGGGGGTCCTAACTATGGCTACACCTTC | CASMGTGGPNYGYTF
TRBJ1-5 | 16 | NA | NA | TRBV19 | TGTGCCAGTAGTCCTACGGACTATCCTAGCAATCAGCCCCAGCATTTT | CASSPTDYPSNQPQHF
TRBJ1-3 | 15 | NA | once | TRBV6-5 | TGTGCCAGCAGTTACTCCACACCCTCTGGAAACACCATATATTTT | CASSYSTPSGNTIYF
TRBJ2-7 | 13 | TRBD1 | NA | TRBV29-1 | TGCAGCGCCGAGGGGGACAGACCCTACGAGCAGTACTTC | CSAEGDRPYEQYF
TRBJ2-5 | 17 | NA | NA | TRBV3-1/TRBV3-2 | TGTGCCAGCAGCCAAGCGCATTCCAGGGGTTGGGAAGAGACCCAGTACTTC | CASSQAHSRGWEETQYF
TRBJ1-2 | 14 | NA | NA | TRBV28 | TGTGCCAGCAGTTTATTAGCAGGGGAGGGAGGCTACACCTTC | CASSLLAGEGGYTF
TRBJ1-5 | 15 | NA | NA | TRBV6-1 | TGTGCCAGCAGTGAAATGGTGACGGGAAATCAGCCCCAGCATTTT | CASSEMVTGNQPQHF
TRBJ2-5 | 14 | TRBD2 | NA | TRBV6-6 | TGTGCCAGCAGAGGCGGGGGGGGAGGAGAGACCCAGTACTTC | CASRGGGGGETQYF
TRBJ1-6 | 18 | NA | NA | TRBV9 | TGTGCCAGCAGCGTAGAGGTCGAGGGACACGCCTATAATTCACCCCTCCACTTT | CASSVEVEGHAYNSPLHF
TRBJ2-1 | 14 | NA | once | TRBV24-1 | TGTGCCACCAGTGACCCCGACTTGCTCAATGAGCAGTTCTTC | CATSDPDLLNEQFF
TRBJ1-3 | 13 | NA | NA | TRBV9 | TGTGCCAGCAGCTCCCCCCTCCTTGACACCATATATTTT | CASSSPLLDTIYF
TRBJ1-1 | 16 | NA | NA | TRBV11-3 | TGTGCCAGCAGCTTAGGGGGACTACTTCTACAGGGTGAAGCTTTCTTT | CASSLGGLLLQGEAFF
TRBJ2-1 | 14 | NA | NA | TRBV10-2 | TGCGCCAGCAGTGAGTCGGTCCAGAACAATGAGCAGTTCTTC | CASSESVQNNEQFF
TRBJ1-1 | 16 | TRBD1 | NA | TRBV5-1 | TGCGCCAGCAGCTTAACAGCCGGGACAGGGGACACTGAAGCTTTCTTT | CASSLTAGTGDTEAFF
TRBJ2-1 | 13 | TRBD1 | once | TRBV30 | TGTGCCTGGGCGGGACAGGAATACAATGAGCAGTTCTTC | CAWAGQEYNEQFF
TRBJ1-6 | 13 | TRBD1 | NA | TRBV27 | TGTGCCAGCAAGGGACAGGGAAATTCACCCCTCCACTTT | CASKGQGNSPLHF
TRBJ1-1 | 14 | NA | NA | TRBV11-2 | TGTGCCAGCAAACAGGGATTTGTGAACACTGAAGCTTTCTTT | CASKQGFVNTEAFF
TRBJ2-5 | 11 | NA | NA | TRBV2 | TGTGCCAGCACCAGCCAAGAGACCCAGTACTTC | CASTSQETQYF